A selection of T cell receptor beta chains follows, all from one sample in a study of T cell repertoires in cytomegalovirus infection. Antigens of these TCRs are unknown. TCRdb reanalysed the reads using MiXCR and keeps one entry per CDR3 protein. The sample holds hundreds of thousands of distinct CDR3 sequences, roughly a third seen once. The sample here was cultured PBMCs, taken from culture after CMV antigen stimulation. These TCRs come from a human donor in good health (CMV status not recorded). Some clones in this sample may be carry-over from other donors' samples. CDR3s include the opening cysteine and the closing phenylalanine or tryptophan.

v_gene	j_gene	CDR3aa
TRBV19	TRBJ1-1	CATRADRDTEAFF
TRBV27	TRBJ1-3	CASRDGQGSGNTIYF
TRBV28	TRBJ2-1	CASGTSGRGEQFF
TRBV12-3/TRBV12-4	TRBJ1-5	CASATLGTSNQPQHF
TRBV7-2	TRBJ2-1	CASSFFGQGSEQFF
TRBV12-3/TRBV12-4	TRBJ1-2	CASSLSYGYTF
TRBV7-2	TRBJ2-2	CASSLADWINTGELFF
TRBV7-6	TRBJ2-2	CASSPGLAGPVGELFF
TRBV12-3/TRBV12-4	TRBJ1-4	CASSLLGTNKGKLFF
TRBV7-2	TRBJ2-1	CASSLGSGQGIVLQFF
TRBV28	TRBJ2-7	CASSSRPGTGVFEQYF